This record covers a single T cell receptor (beta chain). The sample belongs to a study of CD8 T cells in Susac syndrome. Study information: At blood draw, Susac syndrome patients were therapy-naive, on corticosteroids, or on intravenous immunoglobulin alone.

CDR1 and CDR2 from the germline V gene are LNHNV and YYDKDF (reference sequence). With 8 bases clipped from V and 1 base from J, the junction kept 4 bases outside the gene matches. CDR3 length: 14 residues. Random hexamers primed reverse transcription of about 0.5 to 1 ug RNA. Each CDR3 protein gets one entry after TCRdb re-called the immunoSEQ multiplex PCR reads with MiXCR. The sample contains around 80,000 distinct CDR3 sequences, approximately 94% of which appear only once. The chain is built from TRBV15 and TRBJ2-7; TRBD1 agrees at 11 bases. Sequences were obtained from CD8+ T cells from PBMCs. The TCR was taken from a human donor with Susac syndrome. In DNA, the CDR3 is TGTGCCACCGCCTGGGACAGGGGGTCCTACGAGCAGTACTTC. Amino acid sequence: CATAWDRGSYEQYF.